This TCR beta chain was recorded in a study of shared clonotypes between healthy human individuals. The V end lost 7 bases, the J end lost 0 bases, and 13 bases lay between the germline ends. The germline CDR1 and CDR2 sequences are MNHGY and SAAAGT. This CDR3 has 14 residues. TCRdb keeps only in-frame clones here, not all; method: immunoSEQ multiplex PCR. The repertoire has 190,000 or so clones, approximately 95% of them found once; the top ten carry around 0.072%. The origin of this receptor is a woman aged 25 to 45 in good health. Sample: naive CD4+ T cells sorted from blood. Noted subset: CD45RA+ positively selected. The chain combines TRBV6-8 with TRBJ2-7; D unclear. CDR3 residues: CASIGDSGSYEQYF. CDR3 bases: TGTGCCAGCATCGGCGACTCGGGCTCCTACGAGCAGTACTTC.